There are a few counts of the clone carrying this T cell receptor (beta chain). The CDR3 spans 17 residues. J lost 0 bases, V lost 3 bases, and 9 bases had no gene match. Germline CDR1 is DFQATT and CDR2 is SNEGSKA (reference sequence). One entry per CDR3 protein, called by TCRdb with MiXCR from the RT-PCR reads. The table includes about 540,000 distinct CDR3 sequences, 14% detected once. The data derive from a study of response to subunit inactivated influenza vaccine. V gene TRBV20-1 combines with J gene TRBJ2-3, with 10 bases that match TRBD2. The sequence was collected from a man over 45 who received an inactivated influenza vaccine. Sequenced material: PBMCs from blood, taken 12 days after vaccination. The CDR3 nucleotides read TGCAGTGCTAGTAGGCCTAGCGGGGGCCTAAGCACAGATACGCAGTATTTT. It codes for CSASRPSGGLSTDTQYF.